This T cell receptor (beta chain) appears in the sequencing data of a study of beta chain features in type 1 diabetes. Note on this clone: Its target is not known.

V was trimmed by 5 bases and J by 5 bases, leaving 10 bases between them. The CDR3 loop spans 12 amino acids. The germline CDR1 and CDR2 sequences are MNHEY and SMNVEV (reference sequence). Sequenced material consisted of expressed TCRB transcripts (all of the isolated RNA was reverse transcribed). TCRdb's copy holds only in-frame clones and misses some; the assay was immunoSEQ multiplex PCR. The sample has 250,000 to 300,000 clones, roughly 25% seen once; the top ten hold roughly 0.011%. Whole-study findings and limits: Using cDNA template may skew counts toward highly expressing activated cells. A moderate, significant TCRB CDR3 shortening appeared in type 1 diabetes across four CD4+ subsets. Patients with type 1 diabetes carried fewer insertions and had more deletions at their VDJ junctions.

Specimen: naive CD4+ T cells from blood. This clonotype was obtained from a woman aged 25 to 45 with type 1 diabetes. V gene TRBV27 combines with J gene TRBJ2-7, with D unresolved. In nucleotides, the CDR3 is TGTGCCAGCAGTCTAGATGGAAACGAGCAGTACTTC. This translates into CASSLDGNEQYF.